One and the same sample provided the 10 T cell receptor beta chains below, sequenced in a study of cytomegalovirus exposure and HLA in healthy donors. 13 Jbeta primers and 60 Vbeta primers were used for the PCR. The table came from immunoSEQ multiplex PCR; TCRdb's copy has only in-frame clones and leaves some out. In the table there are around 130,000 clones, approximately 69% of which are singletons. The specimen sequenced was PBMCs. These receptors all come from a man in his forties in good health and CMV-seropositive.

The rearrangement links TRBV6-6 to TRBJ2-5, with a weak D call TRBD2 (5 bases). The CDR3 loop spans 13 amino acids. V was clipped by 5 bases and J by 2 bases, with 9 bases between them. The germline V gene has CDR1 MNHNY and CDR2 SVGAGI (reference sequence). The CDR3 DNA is TGTGCCAGCAGTCTCGGGGAACAAGAGACCCAGTACTTC. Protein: CASSLGEQETQYF.

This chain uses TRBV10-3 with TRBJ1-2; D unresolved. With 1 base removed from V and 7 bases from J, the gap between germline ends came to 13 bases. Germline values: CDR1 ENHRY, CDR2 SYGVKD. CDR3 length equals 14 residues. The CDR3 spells CAISEYPVSGGYTF. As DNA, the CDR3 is TGTGCCATCAGTGAGTACCCGGTCTCGGGTGGCTACACCTTC.

The CDR3 region is CASSGQGYSNQPQHF. DNA of the CDR3: TGTGCCAGCAGTGGACAGGGATATAGCAATCAGCCCCAGCATTTT. The chain uses TRBV27 and TRBJ1-5, with 8 bases fitting TRBD1. Germline V gene lookup returns CDR1 MNHEY and CDR2 SMNVEV (reference sequence). The CDR3 runs 15 residues. J lost 0 bases, V lost 5 bases, and 3 bases had no gene match.

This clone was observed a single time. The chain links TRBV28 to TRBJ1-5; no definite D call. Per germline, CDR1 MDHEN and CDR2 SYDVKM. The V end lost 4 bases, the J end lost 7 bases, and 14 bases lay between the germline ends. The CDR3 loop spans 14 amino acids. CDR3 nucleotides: TGTGCCAGCAGTTCCCCGGGAAGACTACAGCCCCAGCATTTT. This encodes CASSSPGRLQPQHF.

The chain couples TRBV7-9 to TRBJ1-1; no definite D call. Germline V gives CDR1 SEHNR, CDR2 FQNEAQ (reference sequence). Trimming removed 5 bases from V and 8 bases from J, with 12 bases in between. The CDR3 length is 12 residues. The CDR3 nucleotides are TGTGCCAGCAGCCGTGGTTGGCCAGAAGCTTTCTTT. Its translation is CASSRGWPEAFF.

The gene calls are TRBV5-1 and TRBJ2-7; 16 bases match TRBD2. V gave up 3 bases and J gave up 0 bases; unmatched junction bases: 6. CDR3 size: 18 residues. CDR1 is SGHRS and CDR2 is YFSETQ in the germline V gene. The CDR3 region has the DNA TGCGCCAGCAGCTCGGGACTAGCGGGAGGGCCCCTCTCCTACGAGCAGTACTTC. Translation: CASSSGLAGGPLSYEQYF.

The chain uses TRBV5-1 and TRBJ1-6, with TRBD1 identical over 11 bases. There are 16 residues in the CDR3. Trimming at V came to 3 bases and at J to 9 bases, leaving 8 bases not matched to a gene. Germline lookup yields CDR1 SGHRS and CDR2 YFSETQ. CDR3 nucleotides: TGCGCCAGCAGCTCGGACAGGGGGCGGACGGGTTCACCCCTCCACTTT. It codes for CASSSDRGRTGSPLHF.

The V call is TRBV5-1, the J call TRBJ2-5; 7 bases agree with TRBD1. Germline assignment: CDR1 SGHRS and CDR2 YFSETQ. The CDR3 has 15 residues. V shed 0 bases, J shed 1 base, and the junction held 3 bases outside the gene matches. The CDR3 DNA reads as TGCGCCAGCAGCTTGGGGACAGGTGCCCAAGAGACCCAGTACTTC. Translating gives CASSLGTGAQETQYF.

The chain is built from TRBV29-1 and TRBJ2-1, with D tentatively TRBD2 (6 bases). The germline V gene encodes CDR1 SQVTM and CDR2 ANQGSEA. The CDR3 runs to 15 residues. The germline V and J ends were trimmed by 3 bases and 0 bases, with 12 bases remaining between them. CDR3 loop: CSVDEAGSSYNEQFF. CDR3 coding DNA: TGCAGCGTTGACGAGGCGGGAAGCTCCTACAATGAGCAGTTCTTC.

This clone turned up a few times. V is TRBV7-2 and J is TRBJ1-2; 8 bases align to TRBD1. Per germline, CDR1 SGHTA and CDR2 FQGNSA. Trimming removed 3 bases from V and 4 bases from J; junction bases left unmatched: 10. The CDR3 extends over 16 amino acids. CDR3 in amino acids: CASSFAGGAYGYGYTF. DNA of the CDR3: TGTGCCAGCAGCTTTGCAGGGGGCGCCTATGGCTATGGCTACACCTTC.